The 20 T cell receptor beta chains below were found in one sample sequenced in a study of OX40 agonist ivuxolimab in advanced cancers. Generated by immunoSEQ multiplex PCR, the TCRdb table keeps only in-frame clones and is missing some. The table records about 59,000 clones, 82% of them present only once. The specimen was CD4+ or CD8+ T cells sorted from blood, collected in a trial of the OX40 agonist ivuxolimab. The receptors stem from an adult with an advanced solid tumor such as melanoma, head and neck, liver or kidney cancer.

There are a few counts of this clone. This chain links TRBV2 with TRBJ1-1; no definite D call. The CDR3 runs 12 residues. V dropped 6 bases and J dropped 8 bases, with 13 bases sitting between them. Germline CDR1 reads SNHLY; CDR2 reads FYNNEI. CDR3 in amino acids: CASRGFSVEAFF. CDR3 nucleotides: TGTGCCAGCAGAGGTTTTTCGGTAGAAGCTTTCTTT.

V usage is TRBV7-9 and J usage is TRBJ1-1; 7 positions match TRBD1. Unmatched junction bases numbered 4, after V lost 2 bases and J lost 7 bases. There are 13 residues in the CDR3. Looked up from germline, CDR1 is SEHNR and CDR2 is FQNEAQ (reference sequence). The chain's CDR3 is CASSLLDRDEAFF. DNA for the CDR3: TGTGCCAGCAGCTTACTCGACAGGGATGAAGCTTTCTTT.

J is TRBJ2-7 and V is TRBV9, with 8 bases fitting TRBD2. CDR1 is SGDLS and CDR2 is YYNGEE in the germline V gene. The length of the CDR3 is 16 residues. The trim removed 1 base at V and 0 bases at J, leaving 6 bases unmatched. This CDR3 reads CASSVRPGGPSYEQYF. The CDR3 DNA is TGTGCCAGCAGCGTAAGGCCGGGAGGGCCCTCCTACGAGCAGTACTTC.

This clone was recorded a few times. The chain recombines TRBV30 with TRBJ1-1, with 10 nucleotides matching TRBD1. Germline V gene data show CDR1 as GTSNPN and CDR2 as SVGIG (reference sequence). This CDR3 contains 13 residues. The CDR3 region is CGGTGDFSSEAFF. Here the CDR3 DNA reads TGTGGAGGGACAGGGGACTTCAGCTCTGAAGCTTTCTTT.

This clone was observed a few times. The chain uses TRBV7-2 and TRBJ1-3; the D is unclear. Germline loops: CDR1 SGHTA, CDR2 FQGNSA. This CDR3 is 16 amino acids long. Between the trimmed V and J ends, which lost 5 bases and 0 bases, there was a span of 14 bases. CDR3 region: CASSPSQSASGNTIYF. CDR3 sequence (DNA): TGTGCCAGCAGCCCCTCCCAGTCCGCCTCTGGAAACACCATATATTTT. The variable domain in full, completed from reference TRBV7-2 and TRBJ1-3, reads GAGVSQSPSNKVTEKGKDVELRCDPISGHTALYWYRQSLGQGLEFLIYFQGNSAPDKSGLPSDRFSAERTGGSVSTLTIQRTQQEDSAVYLCASSPSQSASGNTIYFGEGSWLTVV.

CDR3 protein: CASSESTGGKLFF. The CDR3 DNA reads TGTGCCAGCAGTGAGTCTACAGGGGGTAAACTGTTTTTT. The chain is built from TRBV6-4 and TRBJ1-4, with 8 bases lining up with TRBD1. This CDR3 comprises 13 residues. V was pared by 3 bases and J by 11 bases, with 5 bases of the junction left unmatched. The germline gives CDR1 MRHNA, CDR2 SNTAGT.

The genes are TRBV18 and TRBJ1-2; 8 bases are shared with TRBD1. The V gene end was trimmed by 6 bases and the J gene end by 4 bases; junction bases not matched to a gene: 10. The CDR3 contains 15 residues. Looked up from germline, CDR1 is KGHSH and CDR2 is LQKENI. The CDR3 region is CASSPGTGYGYGYTF. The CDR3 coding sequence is TGTGCCAGCTCCCCAGGGACAGGTTACGGCTATGGCTACACCTTC.

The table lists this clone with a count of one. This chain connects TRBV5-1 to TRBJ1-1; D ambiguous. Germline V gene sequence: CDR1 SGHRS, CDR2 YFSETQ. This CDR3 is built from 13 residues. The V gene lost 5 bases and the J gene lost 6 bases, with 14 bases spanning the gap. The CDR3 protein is CASSSDGEAEAFF. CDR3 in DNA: TGCGCCAGCAGTTCCGACGGGGAGGCTGAAGCTTTCTTT.

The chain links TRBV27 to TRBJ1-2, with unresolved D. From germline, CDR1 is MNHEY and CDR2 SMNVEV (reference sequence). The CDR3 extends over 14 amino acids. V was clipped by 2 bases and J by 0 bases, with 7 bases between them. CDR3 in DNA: TGTGCCAGCAGTTTAACTGGGTCTAACTATGGCTACACCTTC. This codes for CASSLTGSNYGYTF.

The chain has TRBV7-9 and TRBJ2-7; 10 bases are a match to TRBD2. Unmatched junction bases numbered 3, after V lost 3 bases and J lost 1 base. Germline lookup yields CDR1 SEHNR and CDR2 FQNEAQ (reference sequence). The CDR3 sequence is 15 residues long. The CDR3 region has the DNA TGTGCCAGCAGCTTCGGACTAGCGGAATCCTACGAGCAGTACTTC. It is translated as CASSFGLAESYEQYF.

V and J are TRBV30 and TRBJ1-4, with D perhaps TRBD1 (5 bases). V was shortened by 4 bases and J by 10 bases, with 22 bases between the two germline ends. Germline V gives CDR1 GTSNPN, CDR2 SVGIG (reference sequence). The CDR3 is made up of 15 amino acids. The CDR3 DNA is TGTGCCTGGACCCCCACAAGCGGGGGAGGAGGAAAACTGTTTTTT. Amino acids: CAWTPTSGGGGKLFF.

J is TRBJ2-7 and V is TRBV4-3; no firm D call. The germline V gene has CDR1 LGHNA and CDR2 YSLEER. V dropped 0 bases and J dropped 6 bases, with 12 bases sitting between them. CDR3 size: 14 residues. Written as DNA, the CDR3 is TGCGCCAGCAGCCAAGATCTAGTATCGAGCGAGCAGTACTTC. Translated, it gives CASSQDLVSSEQYF.

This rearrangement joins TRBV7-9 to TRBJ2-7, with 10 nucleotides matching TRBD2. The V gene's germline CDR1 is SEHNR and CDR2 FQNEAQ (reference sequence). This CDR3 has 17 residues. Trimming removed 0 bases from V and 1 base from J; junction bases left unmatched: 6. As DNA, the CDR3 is TGTGCCAGCAGCTTAGCGCTAGCGGGAGCGAGTTCCTACGAGCAGTACTTC. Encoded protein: CASSLALAGASSYEQYF.

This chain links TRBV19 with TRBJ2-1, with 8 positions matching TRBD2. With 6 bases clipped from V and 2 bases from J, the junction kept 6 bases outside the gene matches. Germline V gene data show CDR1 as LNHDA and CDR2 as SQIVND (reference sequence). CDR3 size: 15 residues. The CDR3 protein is CASRDFSGAYNEQFF. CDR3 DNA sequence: TGTGCCAGTAGGGATTTTAGCGGGGCCTACAATGAGCAGTTCTTC.

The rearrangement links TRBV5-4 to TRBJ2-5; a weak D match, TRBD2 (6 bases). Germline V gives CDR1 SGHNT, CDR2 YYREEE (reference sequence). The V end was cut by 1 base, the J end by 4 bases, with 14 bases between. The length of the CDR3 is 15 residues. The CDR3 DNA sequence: TGTGCCAGCAGCTTGACGGGGGTACCCCGAGAGACCCAGTACTTC. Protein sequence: CASSLTGVPRETQYF.

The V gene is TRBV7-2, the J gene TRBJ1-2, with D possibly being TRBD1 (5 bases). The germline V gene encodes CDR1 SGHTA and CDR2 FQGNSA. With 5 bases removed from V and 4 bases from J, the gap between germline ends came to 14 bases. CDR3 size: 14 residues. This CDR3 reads CASSPAAGGYGYTF. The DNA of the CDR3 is TGTGCCAGCAGCCCAGCGGCGGGGGGCTATGGCTACACCTTC.

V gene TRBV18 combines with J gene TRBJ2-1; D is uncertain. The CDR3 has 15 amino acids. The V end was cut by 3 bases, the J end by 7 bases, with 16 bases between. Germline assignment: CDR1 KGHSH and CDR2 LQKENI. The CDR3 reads CASSPGPSVGNEQFF. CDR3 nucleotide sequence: TGTGCCAGCTCACCCGGGCCGAGCGTAGGGAATGAGCAGTTCTTC.

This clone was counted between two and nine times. The CDR3 DNA sequence: TGTGCCAGCAGCCTAACGGGGGGTTACTCCTACGAGCAGTACTTC. This sequence encodes CASSLTGGYSYEQYF. The chain links TRBV5-8 to TRBJ2-7, with TRBD2 matching 7 bases. The CDR3 contains 15 residues. From germline, CDR1 is SGHTS and CDR2 YDEGEE. The trim removed 4 bases at V and 0 bases at J, leaving 7 bases unmatched.

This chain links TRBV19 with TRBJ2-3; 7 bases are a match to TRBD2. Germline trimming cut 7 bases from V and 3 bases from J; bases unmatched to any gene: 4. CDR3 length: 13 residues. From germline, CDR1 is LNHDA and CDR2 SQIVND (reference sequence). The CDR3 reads CASIGGGTDTQYF. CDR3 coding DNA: TGTGCCAGTATTGGGGGGGGAACAGATACGCAGTATTTT.

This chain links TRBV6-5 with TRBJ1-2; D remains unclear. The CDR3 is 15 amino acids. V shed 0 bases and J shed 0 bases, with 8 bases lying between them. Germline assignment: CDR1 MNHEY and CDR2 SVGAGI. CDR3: CASSYSRRANYGYTF. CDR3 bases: TGTGCCAGCAGTTACTCCCGGAGAGCTAACTATGGCTACACCTTC.